Listed below are T cell receptor beta chains from one sample, sequenced in a study of T cell responses to AZD1222 COVID-19 vaccine. Only in-frame clones appear in the TCRdb table, and some are missing; sequencing was by immunoSEQ multiplex PCR. The sample holds around 71,000 clones, about four fifths seen once. The sample consisted of peripheral blood, taken 28 days after the second AZD1222 dose. The receptor set was obtained from an adult who received the AZD1222 COVID-19 vaccine. Both conserved end residues are part of each CDR3. A D gene is named only where the DNA matches it firmly. Clone sizes are given selectively: once, few, many, or a class where the clone is expanded.

j_gene: TRBJ1-3; abundance: NA; v_gene: TRBV5-4; d_gene: NA; CDR3aa: CASSSQRSSGNTIYF; CDR3nt: TGTGCCAGCAGCTCCCAACGATCGTCTGGAAACACCATATATTTT
j_gene: TRBJ1-2; abundance: NA; v_gene: TRBV28; d_gene: NA; CDR3aa: CASSTARGKYGYTF; CDR3nt: TGTGCCAGCAGTACCGCACGGGGAAAATATGGCTACACCTTC
j_gene: TRBJ2-7; abundance: NA; v_gene: TRBV5-1; d_gene: NA; CDR3aa: CASSLVQGHPSYEQYF; CDR3nt: TGCGCCAGCAGCTTGGTCCAAGGACACCCAAGCTACGAGCAGTACTTC
j_gene: TRBJ2-1; abundance: NA; v_gene: TRBV6-5; d_gene: TRBD2; CDR3aa: CASLAEYYNEQFF; CDR3nt: TGTGCCAGCCTAGCGGAATACTACAATGAGCAGTTCTTC
j_gene: TRBJ1-1; abundance: NA; v_gene: TRBV4-1; d_gene: NA; CDR3aa: CASSQAGGQGPEAFF; CDR3nt: TGCGCCAGCAGCCAGGCGGGGGGCCAAGGGCCAGAAGCTTTCTTT
j_gene: TRBJ1-2; abundance: NA; v_gene: TRBV4-1; d_gene: TRBD1; CDR3aa: CASSQPGQANNYGYTF; CDR3nt: TGCGCCAGCAGCCAGCCCGGACAGGCGAATAACTATGGCTACACCTTC
j_gene: TRBJ2-1; abundance: NA; v_gene: TRBV5-1; d_gene: TRBD1; CDR3aa: CASSPPGQYNEQFF; CDR3nt: TGCGCCAGCAGTCCTCCGGGACAGTACAATGAGCAGTTCTTC
j_gene: TRBJ2-7; abundance: NA; v_gene: TRBV5-8; d_gene: NA; CDR3aa: CASSLSRLGIYEQYF; CDR3nt: TGTGCCAGCAGCTTGTCGCGGCTAGGTATCTACGAGCAGTACTTC
j_gene: TRBJ2-1; abundance: NA; v_gene: TRBV19; d_gene: NA; CDR3aa: CASSTYGAYNEQFF; CDR3nt: TGTGCCAGTAGTACCTACGGCGCCTACAATGAGCAGTTCTTC
j_gene: TRBJ2-5; abundance: once; v_gene: TRBV2; d_gene: TRBD2; CDR3aa: CASSEALAGVQETQYF; CDR3nt: TGTGCCAGCAGTGAAGCGCTAGCGGGGGTGCAAGAGACCCAGTACTTC
j_gene: TRBJ1-4; abundance: NA; v_gene: TRBV7-6; d_gene: NA; CDR3aa: CASSLGSTNEKLFF; CDR3nt: TGTGCCAGCAGCTTGGGCTCAACTAATGAAAAACTGTTTTTT
j_gene: TRBJ2-5; abundance: NA; v_gene: TRBV29-1; d_gene: NA; CDR3aa: CSVAVGVPQETQYF; CDR3nt: TGCAGCGTTGCGGTGGGGGTCCCCCAAGAGACCCAGTACTTC
j_gene: TRBJ2-1; abundance: NA; v_gene: TRBV2; d_gene: TRBD1; CDR3aa: CASRPGTGENHPQGNEQFF; CDR3nt: TGTGCCAGCAGACCCGGGACAGGGGAAAACCATCCTCAGGGGAATGAGCAGTTCTTC